The 19 T cell receptor beta chains below were found in one sample sequenced in a study of identical twins. In TCRdb, the 5' RACE reads were re-called with MiXCR into one record per CDR3 protein. Of approximately 890,000 distinct CDR3 sequences listed, more than 9% are singletons. These data also featured in a second study, about yellow fever vaccine responses in identical twins.

Specimen: PBMCs. The receptors stem from a woman aged 18-29 years in good health.

The DNA for the CDR3 is TGCGCCAGCAGCTTGGGGGGCCTACTCGAGACCCAGTACTTC. Its protein is CASSLGGLLETQYF. The rearrangement links TRBV5-1 to TRBJ2-5; a weak D match, TRBD1 (5 bases). The germline V gene encodes CDR1 SGHRS and CDR2 YFSETQ. This CDR3 spans 14 amino acids. V lost 0 bases and J 5 bases, leaving 11 bases between the germline ends. Combining the CDR3 with reference TRBV5-1 and TRBJ2-5 gives the whole variable domain KAGVTQTPRYLIKTRGQQVTLSCSPISGHRSVSWYQQTPGQGLQFLFEYFSETQRNKGNFPGRFSGRQFSNSRSEMNVSTLELGDSALYLCASSLGGLLETQYFGPGTRLLVL.

This clonotype was picked up many times. V and J are TRBV5-1 and TRBJ2-5; D possibly matches TRBD1 or TRBD2 (5 bases each). The CDR3 is 15 residues long. V lost 0 bases, J lost 0 bases, and 9 bases lay in between. Germline values: CDR1 SGHRS, CDR2 YFSETQ. The CDR3 DNA is TGCGCCAGCAGCTTGGAGGGACGGTACCAAGAGACCCAGTACTTC. It specifies CASSLEGRYQETQYF.

The chain uses TRBV5-6 and TRBJ1-2; no clear D gene. The CDR3 loop spans 14 amino acids. Trimming removed 2 bases from V and 0 bases from J, with 8 bases in between. Looked up from germline, CDR1 is SGHDT and CDR2 is YYEEEE. The CDR3: CASSFAGANYGYTF. CDR3 nucleotide sequence: TGTGCCAGCAGCTTCGCCGGAGCTAACTATGGCTACACCTTC.

V is TRBV6-2 or TRBV6-3 and J is TRBJ2-1, with 13 bases that match TRBD2. Germline V gene sequence: CDR1 MNHEY, CDR2 SVGEGT. The CDR3 is 16 amino acids. V was clipped by 2 bases and J by 6 bases; unmatched bases: 4. The CDR3 DNA reads as TGTGCCAGCAGTTACGGGACTAGCGGGATGGCCAATGAGCAGTTCTTC. It translates to CASSYGTSGMANEQFF.

This clonotype was seen more than once but under ten times. The chain links TRBV3-1 to TRBJ2-5; D is unclear. Between the trimmed V and J ends, which lost 2 bases and 5 bases, there was a span of 12 bases. Germline V lookup: CDR1 LGHDT, CDR2 YNNKEL (reference sequence). The CDR3 totals 14 residues. The CDR3 sequence: CASSQFGSPETQYF. For the CDR3, the DNA is TGTGCCAGCAGCCAATTTGGCTCCCCGGAGACCCAGTACTTC.

In its sample, this clonotype was seen a few times. The chain has TRBV18 and TRBJ2-1, with D possibly matching TRBD2 (6 bases). The CDR3 has 14 residues. Trimming left V 0 bases short and J 9 bases short, with 12 bases between. CDR1 is KGHSH and CDR2 is LQKENI in the germline V gene. The CDR3 sequence: CASSPPTSLGEQFF. The CDR3, as DNA: TGTGCCAGCTCACCACCGACTAGTTTGGGTGAGCAGTTCTTC.

This clonotype has just a few counts. This chain joins TRBV6-6 and TRBJ2-7; weak D call: TRBD1 (6 bases). The CDR3 contains 13 residues. In germline, CDR1 is MNHNY, CDR2 SVGAGI (reference sequence). Between the trimmed V and J ends, which lost 2 bases and 3 bases, there was a span of 8 bases. This CDR3 reads CASSYADSYEQYF. CDR3 DNA: TGTGCCAGCAGTTACGCGGACAGCTACGAGCAGTACTTC.

The V gene is TRBV20-1, the J gene TRBJ2-5; no definite D call. The CDR3 sequence is 12 residues long. Per germline, CDR1 DFQATT and CDR2 SNEGSKA (reference sequence). Deletions cut 3 bases from V and 5 bases from J, with 10 bases between. The CDR3 spells CSASWQEETQYF. CDR3 nucleotide sequence: TGCAGTGCTAGTTGGCAAGAGGAGACCCAGTACTTC.

This clonotype has ten or more counts. The chain employs TRBV6-5 and TRBJ2-2; D is unresolved. The V and J ends lost 0 bases and 9 bases respectively, with 20 bases between them. The V gene's germline CDR1 is MNHEY and CDR2 SVGAGI. This CDR3 is built from 17 residues. CDR3 in DNA: TGTGCCAGCAGTTACTCGAATGTAACATTTACCCACCGGGAGCTGTTTTTT. Translating it yields CASSYSNVTFTHRELFF.

The V gene is TRBV4-2, the J gene TRBJ1-1; possible D gene TRBD1, 5 bases. Germline V gene lookup returns CDR1 LGHNA and CDR2 YNFKEQ. This CDR3 is 14 amino acids long. The germline V and J ends were trimmed by 2 bases and 6 bases, with 13 bases remaining between them. The CDR3 DNA reads as TGTGCCAGCAGCCAACGGGGGATGAGGGCTGAAGCTTTCTTT. The encoded protein is CASSQRGMRAEAFF.

The chain couples TRBV27 to TRBJ2-1; 10 nucleotides align to TRBD2. J lost 2 bases, V lost 5 bases, and 12 bases had no gene match. The germline V gene has CDR1 MNHEY and CDR2 SMNVEV (reference sequence). The CDR3 totals 18 residues. The DNA for the CDR3 is TGTGCCAGCAGTCGACCCTTTCTAGCGGGAGTGGCCTACAATGAGCAGTTCTTC. Protein: CASSRPFLAGVAYNEQFF.

The chain carries TRBV7-6 and TRBJ2-2; TRBD2 matches 8 bases. CDR3 length: 18 residues. Per germline, CDR1 SGHVS and CDR2 FNYEAQ. The ends lost 1 base at V and 0 bases at J; junction bases unmatched: 7. This CDR3 reads CASSLEVAGSANTGELFF. The CDR3 DNA reads as TGTGCCAGCAGCTTAGAGGTAGCGGGATCCGCGAACACCGGGGAGCTGTTTTTT.

In this sample, this clonotype turned up many times. The rearrangement joins TRBV12-3 or TRBV12-4 to TRBJ2-3, with D hard to call. The V gene lost 3 bases and the J gene lost 5 bases, with 9 bases spanning the gap. CDR3 length: 13 residues. The CDR3 DNA is TGTGCCAGCAGTTTGGAGATCCGAGATACGCAGTATTTT. Protein product: CASSLEIRDTQYF.

A few counts support this clonotype. V gene TRBV5-1 combines with J gene TRBJ2-1; TRBD2 is a possible D gene (6 bases). With 3 bases removed from V and 3 bases from J, the gap between germline ends came to 10 bases. CDR1 and CDR2 (germline): SGHRS, YFSETQ. The CDR3 is 14 amino acids. The CDR3 DNA sequence: TGCGCCAGCAGCTGGAAGACTAGCTACAATGAGCAGTTCTTC. This encodes CASSWKTSYNEQFF.

V and J are TRBV9 and TRBJ2-5, with 8 bases matching TRBD2. Germline CDR1 is SGDLS and CDR2 is YYNGEE. J gave up 3 bases and V 0 bases, and 7 bases lay outside the gene matches. The CDR3 totals 16 residues. The CDR3 reads CASSVGASGSEETQYF. The CDR3 DNA reads as TGTGCCAGCAGCGTAGGTGCTAGCGGGTCGGAAGAGACCCAGTACTTC.

In its sample, this clonotype was seen many times. This chain links TRBV13 with TRBJ1-4; 7 bases are shared with TRBD1. Germline CDR1 is PRHDT and CDR2 is FYEKMQ (reference sequence). The CDR3 spans 16 residues. V was clipped by 0 bases and J by 8 bases; unmatched bases: 9. CDR3 protein: CASSLGLVRGTEKLFF. In DNA, the CDR3 is TGTGCCAGCAGCTTAGGCCTCGTCAGGGGGACAGAAAAACTGTTTTTT.

This clonotype was counted only a few times. This chain connects TRBV9 to TRBJ1-1; D not resolved. The CDR3 is made up of 13 amino acids. Germline CDR1 is SGDLS and CDR2 is YYNGEE. The germline V and J ends were trimmed by 1 base and 1 base, with 5 bases remaining between them. The CDR3 DNA reads TGTGCCAGCAGCGTATCGGGGAACACTGAAGCTTTCTTT. Translation gives CASSVSGNTEAFF.

The chain couples TRBV9 to TRBJ1-4; TRBD1 might be the D (5 bases). The ends were cut back, 4 bases at V and 8 bases at J, with 18 bases in the middle. Germline V gene data show CDR1 as SGDLS and CDR2 as YYNGEE. There are 15 residues in the CDR3. This chain's CDR3 is CASSISALEGEKLFF. CDR3 in DNA: TGTGCCAGCAGCATAAGCGCGTTAGAGGGGGAAAAACTGTTTTTT.

This clonotype was detected a few times. This chain connects TRBV7-2 to TRBJ2-3, with 8 bases matching TRBD1. V lost 4 bases, J lost 2 bases, and 8 bases stayed unmatched. Germline loops: CDR1 SGHTA, CDR2 FQGNSA. There are 16 residues in the CDR3. CDR3 amino acids: CASSWVPGGFTDTQYF. CDR3 DNA sequence: TGTGCCAGCAGCTGGGTACCAGGGGGCTTCACAGATACGCAGTATTTT.